A selection of T cell receptor beta chains follows, all from one sample in a study of T-cell memory formation after mild COVID-19. Each CDR3 protein gets one entry after TCRdb re-called the 5' RACE reads with MiXCR. The sample includes some 310,000 distinct CDR3 sequences, roughly 20% seen only once; the top ten take around 23%. The material sequenced was PBMCs or a T cell subset sorted from them (not recorded which). These receptors came from a man younger than 35 who had mild COVID-19 (a few samples of this study predate the infection). Cell type and time point are not known. Each CDR3 is given with its conserved first and last residue.

TRBV4-3	TRBJ1-1	CASSQARDTEAFF
TRBV7-6	TRBJ1-1	CASSSTVPPYWAFF
TRBV7-8	TRBJ1-5	CASSVFPGTEYSNQPQHF
TRBV11-3	TRBJ2-2	CASSPTSRGFTGELFF
TRBV12-5	TRBJ1-4	CASGRGGAEKLFF
TRBV7-2	TRBJ2-5	CASTPGGTGGLETQYF
TRBV5-1	TRBJ1-2	CASSTGTGPMSGYTF
TRBV6-6	TRBJ1-1	CATSGHLNTEAFF
TRBV9	TRBJ1-2	CASSVGAGLYGYTF
TRBV7-9	TRBJ2-1	CASSLVGSGHRNNEQFF
TRBV6-5	TRBJ1-6	CASSPEDGSYNSPLHF
TRBV6-5	TRBJ1-2	CASSTGSGSGYTF